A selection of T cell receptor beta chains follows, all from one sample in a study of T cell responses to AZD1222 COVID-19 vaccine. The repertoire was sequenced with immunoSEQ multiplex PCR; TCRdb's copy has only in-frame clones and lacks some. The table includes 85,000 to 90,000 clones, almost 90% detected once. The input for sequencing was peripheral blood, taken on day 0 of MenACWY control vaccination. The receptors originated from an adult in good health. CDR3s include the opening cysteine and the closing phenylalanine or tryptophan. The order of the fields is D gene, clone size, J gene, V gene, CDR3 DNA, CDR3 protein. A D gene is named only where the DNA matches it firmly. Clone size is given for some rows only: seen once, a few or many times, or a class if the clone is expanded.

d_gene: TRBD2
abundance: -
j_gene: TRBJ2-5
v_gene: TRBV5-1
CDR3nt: TGCGCCAGCAGCCCCGGCGGAGCGGGAGTAGGTGAGACCCAGTACTTC
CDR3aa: CASSPGGAGVGETQYF

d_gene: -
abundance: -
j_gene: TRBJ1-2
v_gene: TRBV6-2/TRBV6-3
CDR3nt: TGTGCCAGCAGTACGCCTGACCCCCAACGGGGCTACACCTTC
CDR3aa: CASSTPDPQRGYTF

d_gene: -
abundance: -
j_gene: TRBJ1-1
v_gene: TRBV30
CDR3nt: TGTGCCTGGAGTGTAGTCAGGGTGGGAACTGAAGCTTTCTTT
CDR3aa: CAWSVVRVGTEAFF

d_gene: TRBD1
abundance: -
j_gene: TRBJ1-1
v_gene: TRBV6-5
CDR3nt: TGTGCCAGCAGTTTCACAGGGGAGAACACTGAAGCTTTCTTT
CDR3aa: CASSFTGENTEAFF

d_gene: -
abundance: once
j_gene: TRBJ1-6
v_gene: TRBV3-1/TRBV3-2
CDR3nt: TGTGCCAGCAGCCGGGGACCTTATAATTCACCCCTCCACTTT
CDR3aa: CASSRGPYNSPLHF

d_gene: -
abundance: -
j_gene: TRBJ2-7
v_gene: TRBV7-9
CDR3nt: TGTGCCAGCAGCGCAGACCGACTCTACGAGCAGTACTTC
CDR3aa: CASSADRLYEQYF

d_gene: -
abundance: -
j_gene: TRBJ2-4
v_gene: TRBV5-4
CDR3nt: TGTGCCAGCAGCCTGGGAGCTGATAAGGCCAAAAACATTCAGTACTTC
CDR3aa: CASSLGADKAKNIQYF

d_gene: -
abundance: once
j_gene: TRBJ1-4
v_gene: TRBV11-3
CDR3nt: TGTGCCAGCAGCTCAAGCGGGATCCCCGACAGGCCCTATCGACGTGAAAAACTGTTTTTT
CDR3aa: CASSSSGIPDRPYRREKLFF

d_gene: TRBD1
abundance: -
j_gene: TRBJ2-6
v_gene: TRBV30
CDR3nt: TGTGCCTGGGGTACGGGACAGGGGCAACGTGGGGCCAACGTCCTGACTTTC
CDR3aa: CAWGTGQGQRGANVLTF

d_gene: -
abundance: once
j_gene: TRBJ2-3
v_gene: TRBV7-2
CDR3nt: TGTGCCAGCAGCTTTTCAGGGACAGATACGCAGTATTTT
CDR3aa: CASSFSGTDTQYF

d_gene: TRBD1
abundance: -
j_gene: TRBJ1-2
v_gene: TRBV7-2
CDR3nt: TGTGCCAGCAGCTACAGGACAGGGGGCGTCGCTAACTATGGCTACACCTTC
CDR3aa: CASSYRTGGVANYGYTF

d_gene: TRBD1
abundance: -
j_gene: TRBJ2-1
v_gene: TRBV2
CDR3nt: TGTGCCAGCGAAGGGACAGGGCCCTACAATGAGCAGTTCTTC
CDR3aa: CASEGTGPYNEQFF

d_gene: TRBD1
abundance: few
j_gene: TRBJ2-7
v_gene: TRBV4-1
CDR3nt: TGCGCCAGCAGCCAAGATCAGGGGGCGATTTACGAGCAGTACTTC
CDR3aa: CASSQDQGAIYEQYF